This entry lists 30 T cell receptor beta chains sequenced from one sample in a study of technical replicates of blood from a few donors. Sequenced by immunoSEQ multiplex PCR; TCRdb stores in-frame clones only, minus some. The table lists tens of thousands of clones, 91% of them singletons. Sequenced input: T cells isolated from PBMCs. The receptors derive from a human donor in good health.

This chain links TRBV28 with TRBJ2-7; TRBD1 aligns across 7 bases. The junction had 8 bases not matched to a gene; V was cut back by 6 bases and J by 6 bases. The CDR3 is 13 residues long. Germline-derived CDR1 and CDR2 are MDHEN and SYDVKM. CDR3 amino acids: CASRSTGLSEQYF. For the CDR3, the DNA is TGTGCCAGCAGGTCGACAGGGTTATCCGAGCAGTACTTC.

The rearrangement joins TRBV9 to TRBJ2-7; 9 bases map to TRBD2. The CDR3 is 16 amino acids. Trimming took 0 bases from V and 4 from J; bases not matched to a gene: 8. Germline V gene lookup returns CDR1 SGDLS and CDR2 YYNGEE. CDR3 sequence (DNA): TGTGCCAGCAGCGTAGGATCTAGCGGGATCGGGTACGAGCAGTACTTC. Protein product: CASSVGSSGIGYEQYF.

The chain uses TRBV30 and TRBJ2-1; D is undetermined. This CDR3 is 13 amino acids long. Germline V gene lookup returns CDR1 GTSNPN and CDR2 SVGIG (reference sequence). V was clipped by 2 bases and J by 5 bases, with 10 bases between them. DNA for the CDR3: TGTGCCTGGAGTAACGGGTTACACAATGAGCAGTTCTTC. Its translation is CAWSNGLHNEQFF.

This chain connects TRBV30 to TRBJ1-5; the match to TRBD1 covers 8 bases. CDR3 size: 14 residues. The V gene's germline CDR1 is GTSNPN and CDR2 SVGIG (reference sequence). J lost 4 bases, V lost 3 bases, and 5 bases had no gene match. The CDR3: CAWSPGQENQPQHF. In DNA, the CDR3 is TGTGCCTGGAGCCCGGGACAGGAAAATCAGCCCCAGCATTTT. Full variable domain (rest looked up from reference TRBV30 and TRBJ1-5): SQTIHQWPATLVQPVGSPLSLECTVEGTSNPNLYWYRQAAGRGLQLLFYSVGIGQISSEVPQNLSASRPQDRQFILSSKKLLLSDSGFYLCAWSPGQENQPQHFGDGTRLSIL.

In nucleotides, the CDR3 is TGTGCCAGCAGCCCCCGGGACAGTGACTACGAGCAGTACTTC. Encoded protein: CASSPRDSDYEQYF. V gene TRBV7-9 combines with J gene TRBJ2-7; 7 positions match TRBD1. This CDR3 has 14 amino acids. Germline trimming cut 5 bases from V and 3 bases from J; bases unmatched to any gene: 7. The germline V gene has CDR1 SEHNR and CDR2 FQNEAQ (reference sequence).

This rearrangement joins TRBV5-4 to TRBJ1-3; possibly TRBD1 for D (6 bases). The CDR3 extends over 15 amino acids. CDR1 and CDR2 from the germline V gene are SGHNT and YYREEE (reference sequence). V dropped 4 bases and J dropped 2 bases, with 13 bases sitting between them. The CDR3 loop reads CASSKSPGAGNTIYF. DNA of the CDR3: TGTGCCAGCAGCAAGTCTCCAGGGGCTGGAAACACCATATATTTT.

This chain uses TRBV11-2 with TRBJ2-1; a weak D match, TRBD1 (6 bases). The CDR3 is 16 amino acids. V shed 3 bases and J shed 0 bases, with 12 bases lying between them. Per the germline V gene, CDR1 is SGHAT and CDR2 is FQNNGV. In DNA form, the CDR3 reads TGTGCCAGCAGCTTCGGGACACTAAGCTCCTACAATGAGCAGTTCTTC. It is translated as CASSFGTLSSYNEQFF.

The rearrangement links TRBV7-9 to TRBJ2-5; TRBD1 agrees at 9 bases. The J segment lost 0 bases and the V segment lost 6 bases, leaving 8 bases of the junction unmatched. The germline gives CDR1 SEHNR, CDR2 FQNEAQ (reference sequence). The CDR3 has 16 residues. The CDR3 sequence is CASSHRDRAYQETQYF. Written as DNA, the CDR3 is TGTGCCAGCAGTCATCGGGACAGGGCGTACCAAGAGACCCAGTACTTC.

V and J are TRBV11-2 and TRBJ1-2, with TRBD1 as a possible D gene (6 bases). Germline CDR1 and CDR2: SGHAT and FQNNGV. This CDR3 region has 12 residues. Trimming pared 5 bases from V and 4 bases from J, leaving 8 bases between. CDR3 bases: TGTGCCAGCAGCACGGACAGCTATGGCTACACCTTC. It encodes CASSTDSYGYTF.

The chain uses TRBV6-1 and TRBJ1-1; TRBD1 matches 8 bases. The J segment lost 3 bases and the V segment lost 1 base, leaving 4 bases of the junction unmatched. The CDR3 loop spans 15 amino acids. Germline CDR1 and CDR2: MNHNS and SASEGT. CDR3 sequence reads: CASSEVAGGYTEAFF. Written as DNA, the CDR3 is TGTGCCAGCAGTGAAGTCGCAGGGGGCTACACTGAAGCTTTCTTT.

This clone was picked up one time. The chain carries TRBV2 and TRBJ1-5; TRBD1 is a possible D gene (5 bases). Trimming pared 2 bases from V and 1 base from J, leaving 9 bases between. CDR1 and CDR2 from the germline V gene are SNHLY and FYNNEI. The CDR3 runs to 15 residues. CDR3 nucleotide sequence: TGTGCCAGCAGTGAACCTGGGGCGAGCAATCAGCCCCAGCATTTT. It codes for CASSEPGASNQPQHF.

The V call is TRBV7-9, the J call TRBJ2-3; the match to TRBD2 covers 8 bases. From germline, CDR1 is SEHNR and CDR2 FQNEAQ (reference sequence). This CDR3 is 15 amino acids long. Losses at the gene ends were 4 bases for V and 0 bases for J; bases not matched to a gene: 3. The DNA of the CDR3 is TGTGCCAGCAGCTCAGCGGGAGCTAGCACAGATACGCAGTATTTT. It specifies CASSSAGASTDTQYF.

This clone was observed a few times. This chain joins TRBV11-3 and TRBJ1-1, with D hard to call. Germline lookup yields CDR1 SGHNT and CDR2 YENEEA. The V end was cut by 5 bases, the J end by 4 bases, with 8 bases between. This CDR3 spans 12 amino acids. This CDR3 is CASSPEITEAFF. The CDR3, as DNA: TGTGCCAGCAGCCCCGAGATCACTGAAGCTTTCTTT.

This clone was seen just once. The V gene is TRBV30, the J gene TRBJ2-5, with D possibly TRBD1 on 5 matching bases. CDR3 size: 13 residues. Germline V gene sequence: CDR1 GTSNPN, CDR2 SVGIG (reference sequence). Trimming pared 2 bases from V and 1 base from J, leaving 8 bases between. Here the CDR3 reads CAWSRGSQETQYF. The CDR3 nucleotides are TGTGCCTGGAGTAGGGGCTCCCAAGAGACCCAGTACTTC.

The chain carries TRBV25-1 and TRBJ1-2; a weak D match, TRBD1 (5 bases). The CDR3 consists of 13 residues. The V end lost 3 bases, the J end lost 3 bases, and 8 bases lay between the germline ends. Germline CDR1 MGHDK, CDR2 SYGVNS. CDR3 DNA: TGTGCCAGCAGTGAGGCCAGGGACTATGGCTACACCTTC. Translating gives CASSEARDYGYTF.

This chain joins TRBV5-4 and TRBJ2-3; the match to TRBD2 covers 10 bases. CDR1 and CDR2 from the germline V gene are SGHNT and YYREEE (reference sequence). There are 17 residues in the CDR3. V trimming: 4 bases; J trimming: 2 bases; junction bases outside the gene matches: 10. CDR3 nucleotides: TGTGCCAGCAGCAACCACTTAGCGGGAGGCAACACAGATACGCAGTATTTT. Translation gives CASSNHLAGGNTDTQYF.

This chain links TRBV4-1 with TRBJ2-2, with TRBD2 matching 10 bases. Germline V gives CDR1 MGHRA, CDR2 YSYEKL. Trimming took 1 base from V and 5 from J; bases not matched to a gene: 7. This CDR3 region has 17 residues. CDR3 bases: TGCGCCAGCAGCCAAGCAAAAGCGGGAGGGCGAACCGGGGAGCTGTTTTTT. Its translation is CASSQAKAGGRTGELFF.

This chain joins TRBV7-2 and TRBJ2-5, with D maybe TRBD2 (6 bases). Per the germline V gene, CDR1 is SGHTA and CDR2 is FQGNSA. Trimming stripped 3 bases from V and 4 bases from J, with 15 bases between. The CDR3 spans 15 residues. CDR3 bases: TGTGCCAGCAGCTTCCAGGGTGGAGGGCGAGAGACCCAGTACTTC. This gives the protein CASSFQGGGRETQYF.

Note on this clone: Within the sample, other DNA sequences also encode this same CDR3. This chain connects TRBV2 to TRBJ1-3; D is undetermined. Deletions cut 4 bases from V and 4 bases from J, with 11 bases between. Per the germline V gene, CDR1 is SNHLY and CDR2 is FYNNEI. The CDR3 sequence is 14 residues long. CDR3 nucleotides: TGTGCCAGCAGTGTAGAGGGAAGCGGAAACACCATATATTTT. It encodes CASSVEGSGNTIYF.

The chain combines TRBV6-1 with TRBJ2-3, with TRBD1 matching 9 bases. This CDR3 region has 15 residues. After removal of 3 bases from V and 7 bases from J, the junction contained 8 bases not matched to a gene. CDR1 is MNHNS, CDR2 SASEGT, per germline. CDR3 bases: TGTGCCAGCAGTGATACAGGGGGCGCACAAAATACGCAGTATTTT. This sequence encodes CASSDTGGAQNTQYF.

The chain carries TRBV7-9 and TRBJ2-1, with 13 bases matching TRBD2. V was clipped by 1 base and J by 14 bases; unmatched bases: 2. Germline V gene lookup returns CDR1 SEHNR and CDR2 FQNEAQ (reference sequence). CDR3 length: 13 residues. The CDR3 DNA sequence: TGTGCCAGCAGCTTAGAAGGACTAGCGGGAGAGTTCTTC. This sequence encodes CASSLEGLAGEFF.

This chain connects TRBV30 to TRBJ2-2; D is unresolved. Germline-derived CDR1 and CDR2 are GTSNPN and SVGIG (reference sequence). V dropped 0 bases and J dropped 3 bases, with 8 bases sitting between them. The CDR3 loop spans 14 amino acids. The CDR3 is CAWSVTRYTGELFF. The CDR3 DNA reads TGTGCCTGGAGTGTAACGAGGTACACCGGGGAGCTGTTTTTT.

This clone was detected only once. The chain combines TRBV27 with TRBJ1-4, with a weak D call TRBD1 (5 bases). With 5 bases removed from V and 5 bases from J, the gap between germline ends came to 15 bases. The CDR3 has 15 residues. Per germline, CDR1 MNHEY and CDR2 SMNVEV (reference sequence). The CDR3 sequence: CASSLGLPKNEKLFF. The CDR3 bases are TGTGCCAGCAGTCTGGGACTGCCAAAAAATGAAAAACTGTTTTTT.

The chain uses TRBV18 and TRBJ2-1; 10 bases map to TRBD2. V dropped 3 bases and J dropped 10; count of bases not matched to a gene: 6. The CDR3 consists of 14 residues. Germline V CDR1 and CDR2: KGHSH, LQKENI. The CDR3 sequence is CASSPQAGGVEQFF. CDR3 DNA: TGTGCCAGCTCACCGCAAGCGGGAGGGGTGGAGCAGTTCTTC.

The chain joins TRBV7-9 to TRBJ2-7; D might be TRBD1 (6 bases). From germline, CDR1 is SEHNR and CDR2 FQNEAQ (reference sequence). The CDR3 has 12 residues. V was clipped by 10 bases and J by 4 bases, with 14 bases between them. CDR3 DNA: TGTGCCACCCAACCCCAGGGGTACGAGCAGTACTTC. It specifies CATQPQGYEQYF.

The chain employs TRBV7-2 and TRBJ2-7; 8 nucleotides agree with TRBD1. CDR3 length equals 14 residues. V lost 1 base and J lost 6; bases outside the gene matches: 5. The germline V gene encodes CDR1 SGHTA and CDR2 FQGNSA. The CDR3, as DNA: TGTGCCAGCAGCTTAGGACAGGGGTTAGGCGAGCAGTACTTC. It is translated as CASSLGQGLGEQYF.

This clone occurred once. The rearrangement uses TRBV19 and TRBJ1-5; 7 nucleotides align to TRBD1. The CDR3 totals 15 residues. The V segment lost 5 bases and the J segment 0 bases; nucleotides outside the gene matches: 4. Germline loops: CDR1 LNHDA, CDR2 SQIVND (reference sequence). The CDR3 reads CASSWTGYSNQPQHF. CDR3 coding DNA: TGTGCCAGTAGTTGGACAGGTTATAGCAATCAGCCCCAGCATTTT.

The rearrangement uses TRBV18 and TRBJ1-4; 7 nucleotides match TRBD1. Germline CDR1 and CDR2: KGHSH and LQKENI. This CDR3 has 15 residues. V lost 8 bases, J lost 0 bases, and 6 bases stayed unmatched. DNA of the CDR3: TGTGCCAGCCAAGACAGGGTCGCAACTAATGAAAAACTGTTTTTT. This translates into CASQDRVATNEKLFF.

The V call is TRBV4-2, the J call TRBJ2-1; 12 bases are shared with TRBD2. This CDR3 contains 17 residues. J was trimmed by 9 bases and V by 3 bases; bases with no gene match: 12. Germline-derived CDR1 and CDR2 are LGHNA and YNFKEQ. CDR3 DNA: TGTGCCAGCAGCCAGGAACCCACTAGCGGGAGGTCGGTTGAGCAGTTCTTC. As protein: CASSQEPTSGRSVEQFF.

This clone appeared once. CDR3: CASSQDPTGLETQYF. CDR3 in DNA: TGCGCCAGCAGCCAAGATCCGACAGGGTTGGAGACCCAGTACTTC. The chain carries TRBV4-1 and TRBJ2-5, with 7 positions matching TRBD1. V lost 0 bases to trimming and J lost 5 bases; unmatched junction nucleotides: 6. In germline, CDR1 is MGHRA, CDR2 YSYEKL. CDR3 length: 15 amino acids.